These 23 T cell receptor beta chains originate from one sample sequenced in a study of shared clonotypes between healthy human individuals (dated by TCRdb to between 2020 and 2021). The library was prepared using the immunoSEQ multiplex PCR assay. Drawn from immuneACCESS, this table holds only the in-frame rearrangements with V and J called that TCRdb kept. Clones are partly lost; checked studies trace under half to an unresolved V gene and leave the rest unexplained. This sample is represented by 550,000 to 850,000 clones; about 74% of them were singletons. The ten biggest clones cover roughly 1.7% of the sample. Sequenced: memory CD4+ T cells sorted from blood. What the cell subset or site label conveys for this sample: CD45RA-negative fraction. The receptors were sampled from a young woman in good health.

The sample holds many counts of this clone. The chain links TRBV4-1 to TRBJ2-1; TRBD2 aligns across 9 bases. This CDR3 is 17 amino acids long. V shed 4 bases, J shed 6 bases, and the junction held 13 bases outside the gene matches. Per germline, CDR1 MGHRA and CDR2 YSYEKL. The CDR3 sequence is CASSPPYREAGGNEQFF. CDR3 sequence (DNA): TGCGCCAGCAGCCCGCCTTACCGGGAAGCGGGAGGCAATGAGCAGTTCTTC.

Worth noting for this clone: Other DNA sequences in this specimen translate into the identical CDR3. The chain carries TRBV19 and TRBJ2-3; 12 bases are a match to TRBD1. The CDR3 has 14 residues. Germline V lookup: CDR1 LNHDA, CDR2 SQIVND (reference sequence). The V segment lost 8 bases and the J segment 3 bases; nucleotides outside the gene matches: 3. The CDR3 loop is CASWDRGRTDTQYF. CDR3 DNA: TGTGCCAGTTGGGACAGGGGGCGGACAGATACGCAGTATTTT.

V usage is TRBV11-2 and J usage is TRBJ2-7; maybe TRBD2 (5 bases). V was clipped by 5 bases and J by 2 bases, with 19 bases between them. The CDR3 has 16 residues. The V gene's germline CDR1 is SGHAT and CDR2 FQNNGV. CDR3 sequence (DNA): TGTGCCAGCAGCGCCCAGGACTCCCCGGCACCCTACGAGCAGTACTTC. It codes for CASSAQDSPAPYEQYF.

The rearrangement uses TRBV5-5 and TRBJ2-7; D gene ambiguous. This CDR3 has 14 residues. V lost 0 bases to trimming and J lost 3 bases, with 10 bases between them. Germline V gene data show CDR1 as SGHKS and CDR2 as YYEKEE (reference sequence). CDR3 protein: CASSLDVRDYEQYF. For the CDR3, the DNA is TGTGCCAGCAGCTTGGATGTTAGGGACTACGAGCAGTACTTC.

The chain combines TRBV2 with TRBJ2-3; unclear D gene. Looked up from germline, CDR1 is SNHLY and CDR2 is FYNNEI. The CDR3 runs to 13 residues. The V and J ends lost 6 bases and 2 bases respectively, with 9 bases between them. As DNA, the CDR3 is TGTGCCAGCAGAGGAACTAACACAGATACGCAGTATTTT. Translated: CASRGTNTDTQYF.

The rearrangement uses TRBV5-1 and TRBJ2-7, with 7 bases that match TRBD1. The CDR3 spans 15 residues. CDR1 and CDR2 (germline): SGHRS, YFSETQ. Trimming at V came to 4 bases and at J to 5 bases, leaving 12 bases not matched to a gene. The CDR3 is CASSPANPGQNEQYF. The CDR3 DNA follows: TGCGCCAGCAGCCCGGCAAACCCGGGACAGAACGAGCAGTACTTC.

V and J are TRBV6-5 and TRBJ2-7; D possibly corresponds to TRBD2 (6 bases). The CDR3 consists of 16 residues. Trimming cost V 2 bases and J 0 bases, with 14 bases left between them. Germline CDR1 and CDR2: MNHEY and SVGAGI. The CDR3 DNA is TGTGCCAGCAGTTACAAGCTTAGCGGAAGCTCCTACGAGCAGTACTTC. It specifies CASSYKLSGSSYEQYF.

The rearrangement joins TRBV28 to TRBJ2-1; 7 nucleotides line up with TRBD2. The CDR3 is 16 residues long. The V segment lost 6 bases and the J segment 7 bases; nucleotides outside the gene matches: 15. Per the germline V gene, CDR1 is MDHEN and CDR2 is SYDVKM. The CDR3 DNA reads as TGTGCCAGCAGCTTGGAACCTACTAGCGAGAGGAATGAGCAGTTCTTC. Amino acids: CASSLEPTSERNEQFF.

V gene TRBV11-2 combines with J gene TRBJ2-1, with 10 nucleotides matching TRBD2. This CDR3 has 16 residues. The J segment lost 7 bases and the V segment lost 0 bases, leaving 6 bases of the junction unmatched. Germline assignment: CDR1 SGHAT and CDR2 FQNNGV. The CDR3 DNA follows: TGTGCCAGCAGCTTAGATCTTAGCGGGAGGCGTAATGAGCAGTTCTTC. Translated, it gives CASSLDLSGRRNEQFF.

This chain uses TRBV5-5 with TRBJ2-5; 10 nucleotides agree with TRBD1. The CDR3 spans 14 residues. Losses at the gene ends were 4 bases for V and 4 bases for J; bases not matched to a gene: 4. Looked up from germline, CDR1 is SGHKS and CDR2 is YYEKEE (reference sequence). The CDR3 region is CASSPDRGLETQYF. The CDR3 nucleotides read TGTGCCAGCAGCCCGGACAGGGGGTTAGAGACCCAGTACTTC.

J is TRBJ1-5 and V is TRBV19; tentative D call: TRBD1 (5 bases). Germline lookup yields CDR1 LNHDA and CDR2 SQIVND (reference sequence). The CDR3 sequence is 13 residues long. The V end was cut by 6 bases, the J end by 3 bases, with 9 bases between. The CDR3 DNA reads as TGTGCCAGTAGCGACAGACCCAATCAGCCCCAGCATTTT. This gives the protein CASSDRPNQPQHF.

In the case of this clone: This CDR3 is also generated by other DNA sequences in the sample. The gene calls are TRBV18 and TRBJ1-5, with a weak D call TRBD1 (5 bases). Per the germline V gene, CDR1 is KGHSH and CDR2 is LQKENI. V dropped 3 bases and J dropped 3 bases, with 6 bases sitting between them. The CDR3 runs to 13 residues. Written as DNA, the CDR3 is TGTGCCAGCTCACCGGGGCTCAATCAGCCCCAGCATTTT. The encoded protein is CASSPGLNQPQHF.

The chain combines TRBV18 with TRBJ2-7, with 8 bases matching TRBD2. CDR1 and CDR2 from the germline V gene are KGHSH and LQKENI. Losses at the gene ends were 6 bases for V and 6 bases for J; bases not matched to a gene: 10. The CDR3 loop spans 14 amino acids. CDR3 sequence: CASSRKTSAPEQYF. The CDR3 nucleotides are TGTGCCAGCTCCCGGAAGACTAGCGCCCCCGAGCAGTACTTC. The variable domain in full, with the rest retrieved from reference TRBV18 and TRBJ2-7, is NAGVMQNPRHLVRRRGQEARLRCSPMKGHSHVYWYRQLPEEGLKFMVYLQKENIIDESGMPKERFSAEFPKEGPSILRIQQVVRGDSAAYFCASSRKTSAPEQYFGPGTRLTVT.

The chain uses TRBV18 and TRBJ2-2; 13 positions match TRBD2. The junction had 14 bases not matched to a gene; V was cut back by 4 bases and J by 0 bases. Germline lookup yields CDR1 KGHSH and CDR2 LQKENI. This CDR3 comprises 21 residues. CDR3 region: CASSRSPPGLAGLTNTGELFF. CDR3 coding DNA: TGTGCCAGCTCACGGAGTCCGCCGGGACTAGCGGGACTTACGAACACCGGGGAGCTGTTTTTT. The whole variable domain, remainder taken from reference TRBV18 and TRBJ2-2, is NAGVMQNPRHLVRRRGQEARLRCSPMKGHSHVYWYRQLPEEGLKFMVYLQKENIIDESGMPKERFSAEFPKEGPSILRIQQVVRGDSAAYFCASSRSPPGLAGLTNTGELFFGEGSRLTVL.

The chain carries TRBV5-1 and TRBJ2-3; D perhaps matches TRBD1 (6 bases). The V end lost 2 bases, the J end lost 4 bases, and 14 bases lay between the germline ends. Germline V gene data show CDR1 as SGHRS and CDR2 as YFSETQ. This CDR3 is built from 15 residues. The CDR3 region is CASSFGNRDADTQYF. The CDR3 DNA follows: TGCGCCAGCAGCTTCGGTAACAGGGACGCAGATACGCAGTATTTT.

The chain carries TRBV2 and TRBJ2-3, with 9 nucleotides matching TRBD2. Germline V gives CDR1 SNHLY, CDR2 FYNNEI. The trim removed 0 bases at V and 2 bases at J, leaving 3 bases unmatched. The CDR3 spans 16 residues. The DNA of the CDR3 is TGTGCCAGCAGTGAAGCGACTAGCGGCTTCACAGATACGCAGTATTTT. This encodes CASSEATSGFTDTQYF. Based on the CDR3 plus reference TRBV2 and TRBJ2-3, the full variable domain is EPEVTQTPSHQVTQMGQEVILRCVPISNHLYFYWYRQILGQKVEFLVSFYNNEISEKSEIFDDQFSVERPDGSNFTLKIRSTKLEDSAMYFCASSEATSGFTDTQYFGPGTRLTVL.

The chain is built from TRBV10-3 and TRBJ1-5; D not resolved. The CDR3 length is 12 residues. Germline CDR1 and CDR2: ENHRY and SYGVKD. V lost 4 bases to trimming and J lost 0 bases, with 1 base between them. CDR3 in DNA: TGTGCCATCAGTGGTAGCAATCAGCCCCAGCATTTT. Residues: CAISGSNQPQHF.

This chain links TRBV11-2 with TRBJ2-7; possible D gene TRBD1, 6 bases. The CDR3 runs to 14 residues. Germline CDR1 and CDR2: SGHAT and FQNNGV. The V and J ends lost 6 bases and 0 bases respectively, with 12 bases between them. CDR3 bases: TGTGCCAGCAGTACAGGGTTGAGCTCCTACGAGCAGTACTTC. Translated, it gives CASSTGLSSYEQYF.

This clone was recorded once. The rearrangement links TRBV28 to TRBJ2-1; a weak D match, TRBD1 (6 bases). From germline, CDR1 is MDHEN and CDR2 SYDVKM. The CDR3 sequence is 15 residues long. The V end was cut by 5 bases, the J end by 4 bases, with 15 bases between. CDR3 sequence: CASSTIGQGYNEQFF. The CDR3 DNA is TGTGCCAGCAGTACGATCGGGCAGGGGTACAATGAGCAGTTCTTC.

The chain combines TRBV19 with TRBJ2-2; tentative D call: TRBD2 (6 bases). This CDR3 spans 15 amino acids. Trimming removed 2 bases at V and 6 bases at J, with 13 bases between. Germline V gene data show CDR1 as LNHDA and CDR2 as SQIVND (reference sequence). For the CDR3, the DNA is TGTGCCAGTAGTATAACTAGCTTAAACTCCGGGGAGCTGTTTTTT. This translates into CASSITSLNSGELFF.

J is TRBJ1-2 and V is TRBV27, with D uncertain. The CDR3 has 17 amino acids. The germline gives CDR1 MNHEY, CDR2 SMNVEV (reference sequence). V lost 0 bases, J lost 2 bases, and 16 bases lay in between. The CDR3 spells CASSLSLRDGLNYGYTF. As DNA, the CDR3 is TGTGCCAGCAGTTTATCGCTTCGTGACGGGTTGAACTATGGCTACACCTTC.

CDR3 sequence (DNA): TGCGCCAGCAGCTTGGCCACGTCTGCGACAGGGGTCGATGAGCAGTTCTTC. Encoded protein: CASSLATSATGVDEQFF. This chain uses TRBV5-1 with TRBJ2-1, with 8 bases that match TRBD1. CDR3 size: 17 residues. The germline V gene encodes CDR1 SGHRS and CDR2 YFSETQ. The J segment lost 8 bases and the V segment lost 0 bases, leaving 13 bases of the junction unmatched.

This rearrangement joins TRBV5-1 to TRBJ1-5; 8 positions match TRBD1. CDR3 length: 15 amino acids. V shed 0 bases, J shed 1 base, and the junction held 0 bases outside the gene matches. The germline V gene has CDR1 SGHRS and CDR2 YFSETQ. This chain's CDR3 is CASSLGDRSNQPQHF. The CDR3 region has the DNA TGCGCCAGCAGCTTGGGGGACAGGAGCAATCAGCCCCAGCATTTT.